These 31 T cell receptor beta chains were sequenced from one sample in a study of identical twins' blood T cells. In TCRdb, the 5' RACE reads were re-called with MiXCR into one record per CDR3 protein. The table includes 300,000 to 400,000 distinct CDR3 sequences, about 28% detected once. Sequenced: PBMCs. Every receptor here comes from a woman aged 18-49 years in good health.

This chain connects TRBV5-1 to TRBJ1-2; TRBD1 matches at 7 bases. V lost 4 bases to trimming and J lost 2 bases; unmatched junction nucleotides: 8. Germline assignment: CDR1 SGHRS and CDR2 YFSETQ. The CDR3 runs 15 residues. DNA of the CDR3: TGCGCCAGCAGCGCGGGACAGCTTAAAAACTATGGCTACACCTTC. Translated, it gives CASSAGQLKNYGYTF. Full variable domain (missing parts from reference TRBV5-1 and TRBJ1-2): KAGVTQTPRYLIKTRGQQVTLSCSPISGHRSVSWYQQTPGQGLQFLFEYFSETQRNKGNFPGRFSGRQFSNSRSEMNVSTLELGDSALYLCASSAGQLKNYGYTFGSGTRLTVV.

The chain recombines TRBV7-2 with TRBJ1-3; D remains unclear. V was pared by 5 bases and J by 0 bases, with 8 bases between. The length of the CDR3 is 14 residues. Germline V gives CDR1 SGHTA, CDR2 FQGNSA. The CDR3 nucleotides read TGTGCCAGCAGCCCCTGGCGCTCTGGAAACACCATATATTTT. This translates into CASSPWRSGNTIYF.

A word on this clonotype: A much larger clone lies one base from this, so it may be a read error. The gene calls are TRBV27 and TRBJ2-2; D might be TRBD1 or TRBD2, each matching 5 bases. This CDR3 has 16 residues. Germline V gene data show CDR1 as MNHEY and CDR2 as SMNVEV (reference sequence). With 9 bases removed from V and 0 bases from J, the gap between germline ends came to 17 bases. As DNA, the CDR3 is TGTGCCAGTTCTTATTCGGGACGGGCGAACACCGGGGAGCTGTTTTTT. It encodes CASSYSGRANTGELFF.

This clonotype has only a few counts. V is TRBV20-1 and J is TRBJ2-3, with D maybe TRBD2 (6 bases). The V gene's germline CDR1 is DFQATT and CDR2 SNEGSKA (reference sequence). The CDR3 extends over 13 amino acids. V gave up 8 bases and J gave up 1 base, with 13 bases separating them. CDR3 DNA sequence: TGCAGTTTACCGGGGGTCGGCACAGATACGCAGTATTTT. Protein product: CSLPGVGTDTQYF.

There are a few counts of this clonotype. The chain employs TRBV7-2 and TRBJ2-1; D gene ambiguous. The CDR3 contains 12 residues. The V end lost 5 bases, the J end lost 9 bases, and 11 bases lay between the germline ends. CDR1 and CDR2 (germline): SGHTA, FQGNSA. The CDR3, as DNA: TGTGCCAGCAGCCGCGTCCCTAGTGAGCAGTTCTTC. Translation gives CASSRVPSEQFF.

This clonotype was found once. This rearrangement joins TRBV7-9 to TRBJ2-7, with 8 bases lining up with TRBD2. CDR1 SEHNR and CDR2 FQNEAQ come from the germline V gene (reference sequence). The CDR3 runs to 16 residues. Trimming removed 1 base from V and 4 bases from J; junction bases left unmatched: 9. In DNA form, the CDR3 reads TGTGCCAGCAGCTTAGGATGGGGCGGGAGGAATTACGAGCAGTACTTC. Its protein is CASSLGWGGRNYEQYF.

About this clonotype: One end of the junction does not line up with germline, which may come from a read error. J is TRBJ1-4 and V is TRBV18, with no clear D. Germline assignment: CDR1 KGHSH and CDR2 LQKENI. The CDR3 runs 14 residues. CDR3 coding DNA: TGTGCCAGCTCACCGCAAGGGATTAATGGAAAACTGTTTTTT. Protein product: CASSPQGINGKLFF.

This chain connects TRBV20-1 to TRBJ1-4, with 7 bases identical to TRBD1. The CDR3 contains 15 residues. CDR1 and CDR2 (germline): DFQATT, SNEGSKA (reference sequence). The DNA of the CDR3 is TGCGCTCTTCCCGAGGCGGGACAGATTAATGAAAAACTGTTTTTT. This translates into CALPEAGQINEKLFF.

This chain uses TRBV2 with TRBJ2-1, with unresolved D. Trimming shortened V by 7 bases and J by 6 bases, and 16 bases separated the two germline ends. Per the germline V gene, CDR1 is SNHLY and CDR2 is FYNNEI. The CDR3 is 14 amino acids. The DNA for the CDR3 is TGTGCCAGCATCTTGGACCCGACCTGCAATGAGCAGTTCTTC. Amino acid sequence: CASILDPTCNEQFF.

The chain recombines TRBV2 with TRBJ1-3; 7 bases agree with TRBD1. V gave up 7 bases and J gave up 0 bases; unmatched junction bases: 12. The germline CDR1 and CDR2 sequences are SNHLY and FYNNEI. The CDR3 covers 17 residues. Written as DNA, the CDR3 is TGTGCCAGCATGACAGGGAAAGCCCACCTCTCTGGAAACACCATATATTTT. This translates into CASMTGKAHLSGNTIYF. The entire variable domain, with the rest obtained from reference TRBV2 and TRBJ1-3, is as follows: EPEVTQTPSHQVTQMGQEVILRCVPISNHLYFYWYRQILGQKVEFLVSFYNNEISEKSEIFDDQFSVERPDGSNFTLKIRSTKLEDSAMYFCASMTGKAHLSGNTIYFGEGSWLTVV.

The chain links TRBV3-1 to TRBJ1-2; TRBD1 might be the D (5 bases). The CDR3 is made up of 15 amino acids. V lost 1 base, J lost 4 bases, and 13 bases lay in between. The germline V gene has CDR1 LGHDT and CDR2 YNNKEL (reference sequence). CDR3 sequence: CASSQGFSDSYGYTF. CDR3 sequence (DNA): TGTGCCAGCAGCCAAGGGTTTAGTGACAGCTATGGCTACACCTTC. Full variable domain (rest looked up from reference TRBV3-1 and TRBJ1-2): DTAVSQTPKYLVTQMGNDKSIKCEQNLGHDTMYWYKQDSKKFLKIMFSYNNKELIINETVPNRFSPKSPDKAHLNLHINSLELGDSAVYFCASSQGFSDSYGYTFGSGTRLTVV.

About this clonotype itself: A junction boundary mismatches the germline segment, possibly from a read error. The chain carries TRBV2 and TRBJ1-2; a weak D match, TRBD1 (5 bases). This CDR3 is built from 13 residues. Germline V gene data show CDR1 as SNHLY and CDR2 as FYNNEI. CDR3 DNA sequence: TGTACCAGCAGTGGGGCCGCGAACTATGGCTACACCTTC. It translates to CTSSGAANYGYTF.

The rearrangement joins TRBV9 to TRBJ1-1; maybe TRBD1 (6 bases). V was trimmed by 3 bases and J by 0 bases, leaving 9 bases between them. Per germline, CDR1 SGDLS and CDR2 YYNGEE. This CDR3 is 14 amino acids long. CDR3 coding DNA: TGTGCCAGCAGCGGGACAGTCATGAACACTGAAGCTTTCTTT. Translating it yields CASSGTVMNTEAFF.

This clonotype has ten or more counts. V and J are TRBV2 and TRBJ1-2; D may be TRBD1 (5 bases). The length of the CDR3 is 14 residues. The V gene's germline CDR1 is SNHLY and CDR2 FYNNEI. Trimming took off 2 bases at V and 8 bases at J, with 15 bases between the two ends. The CDR3: CASSENMGPGGYTF. Here the CDR3 DNA reads TGTGCCAGCAGTGAAAATATGGGGCCGGGCGGCTACACCTTC.

This clonotype has only a few counts. V gene TRBV3-1 combines with J gene TRBJ2-7, with D tentatively TRBD1 (6 bases). CDR1 is LGHDT, CDR2 YNNKEL, per germline (reference sequence). Trimming stripped 4 bases from V and 1 base from J, with 14 bases between. The CDR3 is 15 amino acids. This CDR3 is CASSPQAQGSYEQYF. The CDR3 bases are TGTGCCAGCAGCCCCCAAGCTCAGGGGTCCTACGAGCAGTACTTC.

The V and J genes are TRBV20-1 and TRBJ2-4; D remains unclear. The CDR3 spans 14 residues. The ends were cut back, 1 base at V and 5 bases at J, with 12 bases in the middle. Per the germline V gene, CDR1 is DFQATT and CDR2 is SNEGSKA (reference sequence). The CDR3 DNA follows: TGCAGTGCTAGAGGCCGGGCCTACCAAAACATTCAGTACTTC. It specifies CSARGRAYQNIQYF.

This clonotype was recorded a few times. V and J are TRBV2 and TRBJ1-1; D call uncertain. CDR1 is SNHLY, CDR2 FYNNEI, per germline. The CDR3 consists of 13 residues. V lost 9 bases and J lost 4, with 15 bases in between. In nucleotides, the CDR3 is TGTGCCAGTCTGACCGCGAGGCGCACTGAAGCTTTCTTT. Encoded protein: CASLTARRTEAFF.

This clonotype was recorded a few times. CDR3 region: CASSFGTVFEAFF. CDR3 DNA: TGTGCCAGCAGCTTTGGGACAGTCTTTGAAGCTTTCTTT. V gene TRBV7-9 combines with J gene TRBJ1-1; 7 positions match TRBD1. The CDR3 extends over 13 amino acids. Germline CDR1 reads SEHNR; CDR2 reads FQNEAQ (reference sequence). Trimming removed 3 bases from V and 7 bases from J; junction bases left unmatched: 5.

Only one count was recorded for this clonotype. This chain uses TRBV29-1 with TRBJ1-2; D is unresolved. V lost 5 bases and J lost 11, with 12 bases in between. CDR3 size: 10 residues. The germline V gene encodes CDR1 SQVTM and CDR2 ANQGSEA. The CDR3 DNA is TGCAGCGTTTCAGGCAGCCTTTACACCTTC. Protein product: CSVSGSLYTF.

This clonotype has only a few counts. The chain uses TRBV6-6 and TRBJ1-1; D is perhaps TRBD1 (6 bases). CDR1 is MNHNY, CDR2 SVGAGI, per germline (reference sequence). The CDR3 contains 14 residues. With 2 bases removed from V and 3 bases from J, the gap between germline ends came to 10 bases. Here the CDR3 reads CASSYKGDYTEAFF. The CDR3 coding sequence is TGTGCCAGCAGTTACAAGGGGGATTACACTGAAGCTTTCTTT.

Only a few counts were recorded for this clonotype. V usage is TRBV2 and J usage is TRBJ2-1; tentatively, D is TRBD2 (5 bases). Trimming left V 7 bases short and J 6 bases short, with 19 bases between. Germline lookup yields CDR1 SNHLY and CDR2 FYNNEI. CDR3 length: 15 residues. The CDR3 here is CASNPSGPFGNEQFF. The CDR3 bases are TGTGCCAGCAATCCGAGCGGACCTTTCGGCAATGAGCAGTTCTTC.

The V and J genes are TRBV2 and TRBJ2-7; D assignment may be TRBD1 or TRBD2 (5 bases each). CDR3 size: 12 residues. From germline, CDR1 is SNHLY and CDR2 FYNNEI. Trimming took off 6 bases at V and 10 bases at J, with 16 bases between the two ends. CDR3 sequence (DNA): TGTGCCAGCAGCGGGGCCTTATTCAGACAGTACTTC. Translating it yields CASSGALFRQYF. The full variable domain, with the rest looked up from reference TRBV2 and TRBJ2-7, is EPEVTQTPSHQVTQMGQEVILRCVPISNHLYFYWYRQILGQKVEFLVSFYNNEISEKSEIFDDQFSVERPDGSNFTLKIRSTKLEDSAMYFCASSGALFRQYFGPGTRLTVT.

Concerning this clonotype itself: Lacking the conserved final phenylalanine or tryptophan, this CDR3 likely reflects a read error. The CDR3 DNA follows: TGTGCCAGTACCCCAACCGGGACGGCTAATGAAAAACTGTTTCTT. Residues: CASTPTGTANEKLFL. V usage is TRBV19 and J usage is TRBJ1-4, with a possible D match to TRBD1 (5 bases). Germline lookup yields CDR1 LNHDA and CDR2 SQIVND (reference sequence). V lost 7 bases and J 3 bases, leaving 15 bases between the germline ends. The CDR3 sequence is 15 residues long.

This clonotype was observed many times. The chain recombines TRBV18 with TRBJ1-1, with 7 bases identical to TRBD1. V dropped 3 bases and J dropped 5; count of bases not matched to a gene: 6. CDR1 is KGHSH, CDR2 LQKENI, per germline. This CDR3 is built from 14 residues. The CDR3, as DNA: TGTGCCAGCTCACCCTTAGGACAGGATACTGAAGCTTTCTTT. It yields the protein CASSPLGQDTEAFF. Full variable domain (outside the CDR3, taken from reference TRBV18 and TRBJ1-1): NAGVMQNPRHLVRRRGQEARLRCSPMKGHSHVYWYRQLPEEGLKFMVYLQKENIIDESGMPKERFSAEFPKEGPSILRIQQVVRGDSAAYFCASSPLGQDTEAFFGQGTRLTVV.

Worth noting for this clonotype: This likely comes from a read error, as the CDR3 has no conserved phenylalanine or tryptophan at its end. The chain joins TRBV2 to TRBJ2-1; TRBD2 might be the D (5 bases). The CDR3 spans 15 residues. Per germline, CDR1 SNHLY and CDR2 FYNNEI. The CDR3 loop is CTSSDWRVSPNEQFL. The CDR3 nucleotides are TGTACCAGCAGTGATTGGCGGGTCTCCCCCAATGAGCAGTTCCTC.

This clonotype was found many times. CDR3 amino acids: CASNNRGDNSPLHF. Here the CDR3 DNA reads TGTGCCAGCAACAACAGGGGCGATAATTCACCCCTCCACTTT. The V call is TRBV6-5, the J call TRBJ1-6; TRBD1 matches at 7 bases. This CDR3 region has 14 residues. V was pared by 7 bases and J by 5 bases, with 5 bases of the junction left unmatched. Per the germline V gene, CDR1 is MNHEY and CDR2 is SVGAGI.

This clonotype came up many times. This sequence joins TRBV2 and TRBJ1-1; 7 bases fit TRBD1. CDR1 is SNHLY, CDR2 FYNNEI, per germline. This CDR3 has 13 residues. V trimming: 6 bases; J trimming: 3 bases; junction bases outside the gene matches: 4. CDR3 bases: TGTGCCAGCAGGACAGGGCCCGACACTGAAGCTTTCTTT. Protein: CASRTGPDTEAFF.

This clonotype turned up a few times. V usage is TRBV9 and J usage is TRBJ2-7; TRBD1 is a possible D gene (5 bases). Germline V lookup: CDR1 SGDLS, CDR2 YYNGEE. V was cut by 6 bases and J by 0 bases, with 13 bases left in between. The CDR3 consists of 14 residues. CDR3 sequence (DNA): TGTGCCAGCACCAAAACAGGTAACTCCTACGAGCAGTACTTC. Amino acids: CASTKTGNSYEQYF.

This clonotype was seen a few times. V is TRBV11-2 and J is TRBJ1-4; D is unresolved. This CDR3 is built from 14 residues. Germline CDR1 is SGHAT and CDR2 is FQNNGV. V was clipped by 1 base and J by 13 bases, with 16 bases between them. In nucleotides, the CDR3 is TGTGCCAGCAGCTTAGCTCCCCTGTTCGGCGCACTGTTTTTT. Translation gives CASSLAPLFGALFF.

This clonotype was detected a few times. The rearrangement joins TRBV29-1 to TRBJ1-1; 8 nucleotides match TRBD1. From germline, CDR1 is SQVTM and CDR2 ANQGSEA. The CDR3 is made up of 12 amino acids. With V trimmed by 5 bases and J by 11 bases, 10 bases remained unmatched. The CDR3 sequence: CSVYGRGLSAFF. The CDR3 region has the DNA TGCAGCGTTTACGGCAGGGGGCTTTCGGCTTTCTTT.

This clonotype was counted only a few times. The genes are TRBV3-1 and TRBJ1-1; D is uncertain. This CDR3 has 14 amino acids. The germline CDR1 and CDR2 sequences are LGHDT and YNNKEL (reference sequence). Trimming took off 7 bases at V and 1 base at J, with 13 bases between the two ends. This CDR3 is CASTPQGSNTEAFF. DNA of the CDR3: TGTGCCAGCACCCCCCAAGGCTCGAACACTGAAGCTTTCTTT.